The entry below describes one T cell receptor beta chain. The sample comes from a study of blood T cell repertoires in COVID-19. Study-level information: Samples of COVID-19 (acute and convalescent) were obtained from the United States, Italy and Spain. PBMCs, B-cell-depleted T cells, or T cells were the source of the cDNA or gDNA that made up the material.

In the original processing: Researchers report that nucleated cell counts were estimated from reference gene primer amplification. Data came from immunoSEQ multiplex PCR; TCRdb stores just in-frame clones and leaves some out. V and J calls and clone size are as listed in that table; D and trimming were resolved from the DNA. This sample has about 97,000 clones, with 84% found just once. The CDR3 is 13 residues long. Germline CDR1 is SEHNR and CDR2 is FQNEAQ (reference sequence). V lost 4 bases and J lost 6, with 13 bases in between. The specimen sequenced was peripheral blood. This TCR came from a human donor in a cohort sampled during active COVID-19. The chain combines TRBV7-9 with TRBJ2-7; D perhaps matches TRBD1 (6 bases). The CDR3 nucleotides are TGTGCCAGCAGCTCGAGTCTAGGGGGCGAGCAGTACTTC. Amino acids: CASSSSLGGEQYF.